The subject of this entry is one T cell receptor (beta chain). Its antigen is unidentified. This sample was taken from a study of shared clonotypes between healthy human individuals. Overall study findings and caveats: Sequencing depth was expected to affect clonotype sharing among donors.

The CDR3 extends over 12 amino acids. Trimming left V 2 bases short and J 9 bases short, with 8 bases between. Germline assignment: CDR1 MDHEN and CDR2 SYDVKM. This table comes from immunoSEQ multiplex PCR, and its TCRdb copy is limited to in-frame clones, with some not included. The table lists under 750,000 clones, 72% of them singletons. This sequence joins TRBV28 and TRBJ1-5, with D hard to call. This sequence originates from a woman aged 30 to 39 in good health. What was sequenced was memory CD4+ T cells sorted from blood. Noted subset: CD45RA-negative fraction. CDR3 sequence (DNA): TGTGCCAGCAGTTTAAATGCTTCGCCCCAGCATTTT. It specifies CASSLNASPQHF.